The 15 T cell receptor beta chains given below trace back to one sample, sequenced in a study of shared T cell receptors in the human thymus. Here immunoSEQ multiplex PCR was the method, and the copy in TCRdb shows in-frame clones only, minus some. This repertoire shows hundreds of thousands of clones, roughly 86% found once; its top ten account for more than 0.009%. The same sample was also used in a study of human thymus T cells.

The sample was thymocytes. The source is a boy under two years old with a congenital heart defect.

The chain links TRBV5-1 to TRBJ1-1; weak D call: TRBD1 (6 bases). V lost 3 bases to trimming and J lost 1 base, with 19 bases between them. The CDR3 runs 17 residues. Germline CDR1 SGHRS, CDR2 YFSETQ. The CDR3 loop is CASSSRLGANENTEAFF. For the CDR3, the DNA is TGCGCCAGCAGCTCGAGGTTGGGGGCTAATGAGAACACTGAAGCTTTCTTT. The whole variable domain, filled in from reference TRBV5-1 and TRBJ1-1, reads KAGVTQTPRYLIKTRGQQVTLSCSPISGHRSVSWYQQTPGQGLQFLFEYFSETQRNKGNFPGRFSGRQFSNSRSEMNVSTLELGDSALYLCASSSRLGANENTEAFFGQGTRLTVV.

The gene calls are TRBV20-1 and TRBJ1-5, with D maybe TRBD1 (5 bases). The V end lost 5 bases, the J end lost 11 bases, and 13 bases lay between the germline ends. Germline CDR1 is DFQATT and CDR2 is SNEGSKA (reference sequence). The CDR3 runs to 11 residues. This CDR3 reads CSAGCPGAQHF. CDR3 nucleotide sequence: TGCAGTGCTGGATGCCCGGGGGCCCAGCATTTT.

CDR3 region: CASSPPGLEYNEQFF. In nucleotides, the CDR3 is TGCGCCAGCAGCCCACCGGGACTAGAGTACAATGAGCAGTTCTTC. V and J are TRBV5-1 and TRBJ2-1; 8 nucleotides agree with TRBD2. V lost 4 bases to trimming and J lost 4 bases; unmatched junction nucleotides: 7. This CDR3 is 15 amino acids long. Germline V gene sequence: CDR1 SGHRS, CDR2 YFSETQ.

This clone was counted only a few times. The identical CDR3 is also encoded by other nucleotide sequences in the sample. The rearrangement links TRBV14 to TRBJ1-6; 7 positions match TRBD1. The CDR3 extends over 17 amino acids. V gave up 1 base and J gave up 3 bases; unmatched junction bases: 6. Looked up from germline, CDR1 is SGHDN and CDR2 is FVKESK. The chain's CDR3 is CASSQARTGIYNSPLHF. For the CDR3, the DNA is TGTGCCAGCAGCCAAGCAAGGACAGGAATCTATAATTCACCCCTCCACTTT.

The CDR3 sequence is CAISEWLYGGNEQFF. The CDR3 DNA sequence: TGTGCCATCAGTGAGTGGTTGTATGGGGGGAATGAGCAGTTCTTC. The rearrangement links TRBV10-3 to TRBJ2-1; a possible D gene is TRBD2 (6 bases). Trimming cost V 1 base and J 7 bases, with 14 bases left between them. The CDR3 has 15 amino acids. In germline, CDR1 is ENHRY, CDR2 SYGVKD.

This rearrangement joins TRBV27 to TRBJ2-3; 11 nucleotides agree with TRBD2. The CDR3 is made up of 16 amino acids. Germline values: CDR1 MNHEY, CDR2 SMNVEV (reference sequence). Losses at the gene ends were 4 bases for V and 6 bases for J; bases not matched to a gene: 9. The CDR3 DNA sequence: TGTGCCAGCAGTTCGGGACTAGCGGCTCCTCAGGATACGCAGTATTTT. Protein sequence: CASSSGLAAPQDTQYF.

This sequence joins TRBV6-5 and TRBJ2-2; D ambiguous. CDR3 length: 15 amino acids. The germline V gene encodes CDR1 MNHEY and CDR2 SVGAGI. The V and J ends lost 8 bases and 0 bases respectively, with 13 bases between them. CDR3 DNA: TGTGCCAGCTGGGCAGTCCCCGCGAACACCGGGGAGCTGTTTTTT. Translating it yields CASWAVPANTGELFF.

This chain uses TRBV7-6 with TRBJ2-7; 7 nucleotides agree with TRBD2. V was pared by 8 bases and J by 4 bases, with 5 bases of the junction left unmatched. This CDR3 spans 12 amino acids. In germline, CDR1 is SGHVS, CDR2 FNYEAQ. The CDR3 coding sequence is TGTGCCAGCGGGAGGGCCCCTTACGAGCAGTACTTC. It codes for CASGRAPYEQYF.

The DNA of the CDR3 is TGTGCCAGTACTGAGTTAGGCACAGATACGCAGTATTTT. As protein: CASTELGTDTQYF. The chain recombines TRBV19 with TRBJ2-3, with unresolved D. The V and J ends lost 7 bases and 1 base respectively, with 9 bases between them. This CDR3 region has 13 residues. Per germline, CDR1 LNHDA and CDR2 SQIVND (reference sequence).

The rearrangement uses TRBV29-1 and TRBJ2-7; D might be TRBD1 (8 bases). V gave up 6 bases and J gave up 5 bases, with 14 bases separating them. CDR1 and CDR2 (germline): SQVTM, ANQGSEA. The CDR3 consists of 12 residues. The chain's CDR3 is CSVRTGRDEQYF. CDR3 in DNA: TGCAGCGTCCGGACAGGGAGGGACGAGCAGTACTTC.

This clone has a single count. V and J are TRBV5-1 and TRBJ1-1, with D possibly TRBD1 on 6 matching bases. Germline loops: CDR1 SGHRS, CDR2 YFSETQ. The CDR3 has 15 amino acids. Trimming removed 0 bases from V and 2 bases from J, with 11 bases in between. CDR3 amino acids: CASSLDRVYNTEAFF. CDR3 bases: TGCGCCAGCAGCTTGGACAGGGTCTATAACACTGAAGCTTTCTTT.

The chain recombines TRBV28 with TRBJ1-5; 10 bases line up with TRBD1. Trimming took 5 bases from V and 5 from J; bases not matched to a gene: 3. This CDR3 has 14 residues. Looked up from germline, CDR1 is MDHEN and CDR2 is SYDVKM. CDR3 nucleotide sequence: TGTGCCAGCAGTACGACAGGGGGCCATCAGCCCCAGCATTTT. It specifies CASSTTGGHQPQHF.

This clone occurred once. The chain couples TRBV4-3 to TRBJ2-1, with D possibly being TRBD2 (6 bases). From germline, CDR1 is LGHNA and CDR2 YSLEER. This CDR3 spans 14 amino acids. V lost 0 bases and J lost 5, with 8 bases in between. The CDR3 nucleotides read TGCGCCAGCAGCCAAGACGGGAGAAACAATGAGCAGTTCTTC. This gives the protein CASSQDGRNNEQFF.

The CDR3 reads CASSYPGEPTDTQYF. The CDR3 DNA sequence: TGTGCCAGCAGTTACCCGGGAGAACCCACAGATACGCAGTATTTT. V usage is TRBV6-5 and J usage is TRBJ2-3; a weak D match, TRBD2 (6 bases). The CDR3 has 15 amino acids. Germline lookup yields CDR1 MNHEY and CDR2 SVGAGI. Trimming pared 2 bases from V and 2 bases from J, leaving 11 bases between.

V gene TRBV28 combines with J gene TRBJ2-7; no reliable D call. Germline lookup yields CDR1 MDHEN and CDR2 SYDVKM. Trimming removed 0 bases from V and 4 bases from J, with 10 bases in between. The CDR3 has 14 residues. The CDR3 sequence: CASSLCVQEYEQYF. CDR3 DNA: TGTGCCAGCAGTTTATGTGTTCAAGAGTACGAGCAGTACTTC.